Listed below are T cell receptor beta chains from one sample, sequenced in a study of cytomegalovirus exposure and HLA in healthy donors. TCRdb's copy holds only in-frame clones and misses some; the assay was immunoSEQ multiplex PCR. The sample records around 94,000 clones, approximately 76% being singletons. The sample taken for sequencing was PBMCs. The receptors derive from a woman in her sixties in good health and CMV-seropositive. The CDR3 runs from the conserved cysteine through the conserved F or W. The D gene is left open where the match is weak. Only some rows state a clone size, as once, few, many or a class for expanded clones.

v_gene: TRBV5-1
d_gene: .
abundance: few
j_gene: TRBJ1-1
CDR3aa: CASSFSGGTEAFF
CDR3nt: TGCGCCAGCAGCTTTTCAGGAGGCACTGAAGCTTTCTTT

v_gene: TRBV25-1
d_gene: .
abundance: .
j_gene: TRBJ1-1
CDR3aa: CASSESNAEAFF
CDR3nt: TGTGCCAGCAGTGAATCTAATGCTGAAGCTTTCTTT

v_gene: TRBV18
d_gene: .
abundance: .
j_gene: TRBJ1-1
CDR3aa: CASSPYLGGTEAFF
CDR3nt: TGTGCCAGCTCACCATATTTGGGGGGCACTGAAGCTTTCTTT

v_gene: TRBV10-2
d_gene: .
abundance: .
j_gene: TRBJ2-3
CDR3aa: CASSTGTPDTQYF
CDR3nt: TGCGCCAGCAGCACAGGGACCCCAGATACGCAGTATTTT

v_gene: TRBV11-1
d_gene: TRBD2
abundance: .
j_gene: TRBJ2-1
CDR3aa: CASSLARGGYNEQFF
CDR3nt: TGTGCCAGCAGCTTAGCGCGGGGGGGGTACAATGAGCAGTTCTTC

v_gene: TRBV12-1
d_gene: .
abundance: .
j_gene: TRBJ1-5
CDR3aa: CASSFGVRARNQPQHF
CDR3nt: TGTGCCAGCAGCTTTGGAGTCAGGGCCCGAAATCAGCCCCAGCATTTT

v_gene: TRBV5-6
d_gene: .
abundance: .
j_gene: TRBJ2-7
CDR3aa: CASSLRTLSSYEQYF
CDR3nt: TGTGCCAGCAGCTTGCGGACACTTTCTTCCTACGAGCAGTACTTC

v_gene: TRBV7-3
d_gene: .
abundance: .
j_gene: TRBJ1-1
CDR3aa: CASSYYSNTEAFF
CDR3nt: TGTGCCAGCAGCTATTATTCGAACACTGAAGCTTTCTTT

v_gene: TRBV9
d_gene: TRBD2
abundance: .
j_gene: TRBJ2-1
CDR3aa: CASSVAIAGHTNEQFF
CDR3nt: TGTGCCAGCAGCGTAGCTATAGCGGGGCATACCAATGAGCAGTTCTTC

v_gene: TRBV19
d_gene: .
abundance: .
j_gene: TRBJ2-4
CDR3aa: CASSPGHALAKNIQYF
CDR3nt: TGTGCCAGTAGTCCGGGACACGCACTAGCCAAAAACATTCAGTACTTC

v_gene: TRBV7-9
d_gene: .
abundance: .
j_gene: TRBJ1-4
CDR3aa: CASSLAGQGGDEKLFF
CDR3nt: TGTGCCAGCAGCTTAGCTGGGCAGGGCGGGGATGAAAAACTGTTTTTT

v_gene: TRBV7-9
d_gene: .
abundance: once
j_gene: TRBJ1-2
CDR3aa: CASSPGDYGYTF
CDR3nt: TGTGCCAGCAGCCCCGGGGACTATGGCTACACCTTC

v_gene: TRBV2
d_gene: TRBD1
abundance: .
j_gene: TRBJ1-5
CDR3aa: CASSAATGSNQPQHF
CDR3nt: TGTGCCAGCAGTGCGGCGACAGGGAGCAATCAGCCCCAGCATTTT

v_gene: TRBV27
d_gene: .
abundance: .
j_gene: TRBJ2-1
CDR3aa: CASSLAAPSTGEDYNEQFF
CDR3nt: TGTGCCAGCAGTTTAGCGGCCCCTAGCACGGGAGAGGACTACAATGAGCAGTTCTTC

v_gene: TRBV7-3
d_gene: TRBD2
abundance: .
j_gene: TRBJ2-1
CDR3aa: CASSPLAGPTNEQFF
CDR3nt: TGTGCCAGCAGCCCCCTAGCGGGACCTACCAATGAGCAGTTCTTC

v_gene: TRBV5-8
d_gene: TRBD1
abundance: .
j_gene: TRBJ1-4
CDR3aa: CASSWGQGALSTNEKLFF
CDR3nt: TGTGCCAGCAGCTGGGGACAGGGGGCCCTCTCAACTAATGAAAAACTGTTTTTT

v_gene: TRBV6-4
d_gene: .
abundance: .
j_gene: TRBJ1-1
CDR3aa: CASKVDSGTMEAFF
CDR3nt: TGTGCCAGCAAAGTGGACAGTGGAACTATGGAAGCTTTCTTT

v_gene: TRBV27
d_gene: TRBD1
abundance: .
j_gene: TRBJ2-7
CDR3aa: CASKTRTGGSYEQYF
CDR3nt: TGTGCCAGCAAAACTAGGACAGGGGGAAGCTACGAGCAGTACTTC

v_gene: TRBV9
d_gene: .
abundance: .
j_gene: TRBJ1-3
CDR3aa: CASGEGGNTIYF
CDR3nt: TGTGCCAGCGGGGAGGGGGGAAACACCATATATTTT

v_gene: TRBV29-1
d_gene: .
abundance: few
j_gene: TRBJ1-1
CDR3aa: CSVWTALNTEAFF
CDR3nt: TGCAGCGTGTGGACAGCACTGAACACTGAAGCTTTCTTT

v_gene: TRBV4-1
d_gene: .
abundance: .
j_gene: TRBJ1-5
CDR3aa: CASSQDRGNQPQHF
CDR3nt: TGCGCCAGCAGCCAAGACAGGGGCAATCAGCCCCAGCATTTT

v_gene: TRBV11-2
d_gene: TRBD1
abundance: once
j_gene: TRBJ1-4
CDR3aa: CASGNRGHNEKLFF
CDR3nt: TGTGCCAGCGGCAACAGGGGGCATAATGAAAAACTGTTTTTT

v_gene: TRBV27
d_gene: TRBD1
abundance: .
j_gene: TRBJ2-7
CDR3aa: CASSLGLGQGSYEQYF
CDR3nt: TGTGCCAGCAGTTTAGGGTTAGGACAGGGATCCTACGAGCAGTACTTC

v_gene: TRBV5-5
d_gene: .
abundance: .
j_gene: TRBJ2-6
CDR3aa: CASSFVIAIISSGANVLTF
CDR3nt: TGTGCCAGCAGCTTCGTTATAGCGATCATTAGCTCTGGGGCCAACGTCCTGACTTTC

v_gene: TRBV4-2
d_gene: TRBD2
abundance: .
j_gene: TRBJ2-1
CDR3aa: CASSQAGAGTSGINEQFF
CDR3nt: TGTGCCAGCAGCCAAGCGGGGGCCGGGACTAGCGGGATCAATGAGCAGTTCTTC

v_gene: TRBV7-3
d_gene: .
abundance: .
j_gene: TRBJ2-5
CDR3aa: CASSSNQGGQETQYF
CDR3nt: TGTGCCAGCAGCTCCAATCAGGGTGGGCAAGAGACCCAGTACTTC

v_gene: TRBV20-1
d_gene: .
abundance: .
j_gene: TRBJ2-3
CDR3aa: CSASERTQYF
CDR3nt: TGCAGTGCTAGCGAACGGACGCAGTATTTT

v_gene: TRBV28
d_gene: .
abundance: .
j_gene: TRBJ1-2
CDR3aa: CASSPPTLPRDYGYTF
CDR3nt: TGTGCCAGCAGCCCCCCGACTCTCCCCCGGGACTATGGCTACACCTTC

v_gene: TRBV9
d_gene: TRBD2
abundance: .
j_gene: TRBJ2-3
CDR3aa: CASSRTSGRADTQYF
CDR3nt: TGTGCCAGCAGCCGAACTAGCGGTCGGGCAGATACGCAGTATTTT

v_gene: TRBV4-1
d_gene: .
abundance: few
j_gene: TRBJ2-4
CDR3aa: CASSQARERFRAKNIQYF
CDR3nt: TGCGCCAGCAGCCAAGCTAGGGAGAGGTTTCGAGCCAAAAACATTCAGTACTTC

v_gene: TRBV10-1
d_gene: .
abundance: few
j_gene: TRBJ2-5
CDR3aa: CASSESVQAGRETQYF
CDR3nt: TGCGCCAGCAGTGAGTCGGTCCAGGCCGGAAGGGAGACCCAGTACTTC

v_gene: TRBV5-4
d_gene: .
abundance: .
j_gene: TRBJ2-7
CDR3aa: CASSPAGARQYF
CDR3nt: TGTGCCAGCAGCCCTGCTGGGGCGAGGCAGTACTTC

v_gene: TRBV30
d_gene: .
abundance: .
j_gene: TRBJ1-1
CDR3aa: CAWSVDVATEAFF
CDR3nt: TGTGCCTGGAGTGTAGATGTAGCCACTGAAGCTTTCTTT

v_gene: TRBV10-3
d_gene: .
abundance: .
j_gene: TRBJ2-1
CDR3aa: CAISGFEGESYNEQFF
CDR3nt: TGTGCCATCAGTGGATTTGAGGGGGAATCCTACAATGAGCAGTTCTTC

v_gene: TRBV28
d_gene: TRBD1
abundance: .
j_gene: TRBJ1-6
CDR3aa: CASRTTGGHSPLHF
CDR3nt: TGTGCCAGCAGGACGACAGGGGGCCATTCACCCCTCCACTTT

v_gene: TRBV28
d_gene: TRBD2
abundance: .
j_gene: TRBJ2-7
CDR3aa: CASTLTTSGAYYEQYF
CDR3nt: TGTGCCAGCACCCTTACGACTAGCGGGGCCTACTACGAGCAGTACTTC

v_gene: TRBV2
d_gene: TRBD1
abundance: .
j_gene: TRBJ1-1
CDR3aa: CASSEGQGNTEAFF
CDR3nt: TGTGCCAGCAGTGAAGGACAGGGGAACACTGAAGCTTTCTTT

v_gene: TRBV6-5
d_gene: .
abundance: few
j_gene: TRBJ1-5
CDR3aa: CASSRVRNQPQHF
CDR3nt: TGTGCCAGCAGCCGAGTCCGCAATCAGCCCCAGCATTTT

v_gene: TRBV7-9
d_gene: .
abundance: .
j_gene: TRBJ1-5
CDR3aa: CASSSQGSNQPQHF
CDR3nt: TGTGCCAGCAGCTCACAGGGCTCCAATCAGCCCCAGCATTTT

v_gene: TRBV9
d_gene: .
abundance: .
j_gene: TRBJ1-3
CDR3aa: CASSVGAGSGNTIYF
CDR3nt: TGTGCCAGCAGCGTAGGTGCGGGTTCTGGAAACACCATATATTTT

v_gene: TRBV29-1
d_gene: .
abundance: .
j_gene: TRBJ2-5
CDR3aa: CSVDWASGETQYF
CDR3nt: TGCAGCGTTGATTGGGCCAGCGGGGAGACCCAGTACTTC

v_gene: TRBV18
d_gene: .
abundance: few
j_gene: TRBJ1-1
CDR3aa: CASSPLPHTEAFF
CDR3nt: TGTGCCAGCTCACCGCTACCCCACACTGAAGCTTTCTTT

v_gene: TRBV9
d_gene: TRBD1
abundance: .
j_gene: TRBJ2-1
CDR3aa: CASSTRDRGYNEQFF
CDR3nt: TGTGCCAGCAGCACCCGGGACAGGGGGTACAATGAGCAGTTCTTC

v_gene: TRBV4-1
d_gene: .
abundance: once
j_gene: TRBJ2-7
CDR3aa: CASSQDRSSYEQYF
CDR3nt: TGCGCCAGCAGCCAAGATCGCAGCTCCTACGAGCAGTACTTC

v_gene: TRBV25-1
d_gene: TRBD2
abundance: .
j_gene: TRBJ2-1
CDR3aa: CASSELTSGAYNEQFF
CDR3nt: TGTGCCAGCAGTGAATTGACTAGCGGAGCCTACAATGAGCAGTTCTTC

v_gene: TRBV15
d_gene: TRBD1
abundance: .
j_gene: TRBJ2-5
CDR3aa: CATSRDRTGVRTQYF
CDR3nt: TGTGCCACCAGCAGAGATAGGACAGGGGTCAGGACCCAGTACTTC

v_gene: TRBV5-1
d_gene: .
abundance: .
j_gene: TRBJ1-6
CDR3aa: CASSLESRSPLHF
CDR3nt: TGCGCCAGCAGCTTGGAATCTCGTTCACCCCTCCACTTT

v_gene: TRBV15
d_gene: .
abundance: .
j_gene: TRBJ2-2
CDR3aa: CATSRDPTGRRSTGELFF
CDR3nt: TGTGCCACCAGCAGAGATCCAACAGGACGGCGTAGCACCGGGGAGCTGTTTTTT

v_gene: TRBV6-5
d_gene: TRBD1
abundance: .
j_gene: TRBJ2-3
CDR3aa: CASSPRQGSSDTQYF
CDR3nt: TGTGCCAGCAGTCCACGACAGGGATCGTCCGATACGCAGTATTTT

v_gene: TRBV11-1
d_gene: .
abundance: .
j_gene: TRBJ1-1
CDR3aa: CASSLEGTKAFF
CDR3nt: TGTGCCAGCAGCTTGGAAGGGACAAAAGCTTTCTTT